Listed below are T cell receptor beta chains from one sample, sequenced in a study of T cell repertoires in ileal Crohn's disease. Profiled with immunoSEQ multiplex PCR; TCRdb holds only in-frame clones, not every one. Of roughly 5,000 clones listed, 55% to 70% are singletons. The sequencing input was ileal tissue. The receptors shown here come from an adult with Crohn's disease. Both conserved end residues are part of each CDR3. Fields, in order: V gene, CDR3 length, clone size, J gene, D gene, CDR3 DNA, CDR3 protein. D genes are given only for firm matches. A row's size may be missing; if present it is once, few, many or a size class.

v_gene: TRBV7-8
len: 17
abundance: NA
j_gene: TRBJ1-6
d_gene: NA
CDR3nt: TGTGCCAGCAGCTCAAACAGGAGACCAAGTGAGAATTCACCCCTCCACTTT
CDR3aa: CASSSNRRPSENSPLHF

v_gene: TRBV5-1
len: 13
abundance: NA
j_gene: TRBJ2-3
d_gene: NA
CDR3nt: TGTGCCAGCAGCTTCATGACTGGGGATACGCAGTATTTT
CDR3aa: CASSFMTGDTQYF

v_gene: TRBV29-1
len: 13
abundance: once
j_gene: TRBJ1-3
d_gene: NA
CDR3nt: TGCAGCGTTCTTAAGGGGGGGGGAAACACCATATATTTT
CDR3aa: CSVLKGGGNTIYF

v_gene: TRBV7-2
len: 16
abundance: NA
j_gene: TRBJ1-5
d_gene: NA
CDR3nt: TGTGCCAGCAGCTTAGGGGCAGGGCTTAGCAATCAGCCCCAGCATTTT
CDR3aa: CASSLGAGLSNQPQHF

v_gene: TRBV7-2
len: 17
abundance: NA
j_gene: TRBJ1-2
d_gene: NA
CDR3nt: TGTGCCAGCAGCACATACCGCGCTTCAGCCGGGACAAATGGCTACACCTTC
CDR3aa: CASSTYRASAGTNGYTF

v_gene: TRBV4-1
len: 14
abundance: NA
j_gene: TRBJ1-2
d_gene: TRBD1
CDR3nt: TGCGCCAGCAGCCAAGACAGGGGGCGTGCTGGCTACACCTTC
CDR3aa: CASSQDRGRAGYTF

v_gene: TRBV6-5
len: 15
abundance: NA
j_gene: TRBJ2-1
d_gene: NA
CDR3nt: TGTGCCAGCAGTTACGCTCCTACCACCTACAATGAGCAGTTCTTC
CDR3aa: CASSYAPTTYNEQFF

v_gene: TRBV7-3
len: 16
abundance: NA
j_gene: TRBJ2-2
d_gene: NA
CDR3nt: TGTGCCAGCAGCCTAGGTGGAGGGACTAACACCGGGGAGCTGTTTTTT
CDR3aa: CASSLGGGTNTGELFF

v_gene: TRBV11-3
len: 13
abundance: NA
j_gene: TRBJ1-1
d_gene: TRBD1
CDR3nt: TGTGCCAGCAGCTCGGGACAGGGCACTGAAGCTTTCTTT
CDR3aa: CASSSGQGTEAFF

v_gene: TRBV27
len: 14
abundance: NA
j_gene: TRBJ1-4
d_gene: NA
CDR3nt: TGTGCCAGCACTCCTAGCGCGGGCGCTGAGAAACTGTTTTTT
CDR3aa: CASTPSAGAEKLFF

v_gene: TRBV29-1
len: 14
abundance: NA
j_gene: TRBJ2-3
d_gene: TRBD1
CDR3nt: TGCAGCGTCAACCAGGGGGCCGGCACAGATACGCAGTATTTT
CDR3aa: CSVNQGAGTDTQYF

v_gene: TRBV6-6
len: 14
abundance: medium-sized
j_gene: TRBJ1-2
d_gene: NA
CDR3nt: TGTGCCAGCAGCGACACGTTCCCTATCGTTGGCTACACCTTC
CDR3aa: CASSDTFPIVGYTF

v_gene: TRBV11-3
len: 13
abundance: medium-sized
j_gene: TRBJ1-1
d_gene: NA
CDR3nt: TGTGCCAGCAGTCCGGGGGGATTCACTGAAGCTTTCTTT
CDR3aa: CASSPGGFTEAFF

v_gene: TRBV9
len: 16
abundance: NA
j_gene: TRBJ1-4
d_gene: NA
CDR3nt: TGTGCCAGCAGCTCAGGCCCCAGGGCCAGGGATGAAAAACTGTTTTTT
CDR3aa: CASSSGPRARDEKLFF

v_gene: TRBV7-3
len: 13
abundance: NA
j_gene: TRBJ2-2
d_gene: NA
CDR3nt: TGTGCCAGCAGCCCGGTTAACACCGGGGAGCTGTTTTTT
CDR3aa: CASSPVNTGELFF

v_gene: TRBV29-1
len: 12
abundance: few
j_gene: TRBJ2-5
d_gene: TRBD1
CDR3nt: TGCAGCTACACGACAGGGGGAGAGACCCAGTACTTC
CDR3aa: CSYTTGGETQYF

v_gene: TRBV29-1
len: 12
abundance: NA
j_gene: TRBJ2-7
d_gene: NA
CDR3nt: TGCAGCGTTGGGTACAGCTCCTACGAGCAGTACTTC
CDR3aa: CSVGYSSYEQYF

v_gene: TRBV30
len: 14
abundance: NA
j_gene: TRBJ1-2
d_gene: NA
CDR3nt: TGTGCCTGTCTGGGGGCCACCGTGGCGGATGGCTACACCTTC
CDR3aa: CACLGATVADGYTF

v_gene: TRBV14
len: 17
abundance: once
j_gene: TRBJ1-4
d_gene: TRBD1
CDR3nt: TGTGCCAGCAGCCCTATCGGACAGGGGGCAACTAATGAAAAACTGTTTTTT
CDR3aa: CASSPIGQGATNEKLFF

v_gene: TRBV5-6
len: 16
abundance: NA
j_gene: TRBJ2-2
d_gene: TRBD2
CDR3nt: TGTGCCAGCAGTCGACTAGCGGGGGGGCCGGTCGGGGAGCTGTTTTTT
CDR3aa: CASSRLAGGPVGELFF

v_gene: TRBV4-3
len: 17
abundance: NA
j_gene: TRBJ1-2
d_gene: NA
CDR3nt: TGCGCCAGCAGCCAAGATTATATGGGGACACGCAACTATGGCTACACCTTC
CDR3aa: CASSQDYMGTRNYGYTF